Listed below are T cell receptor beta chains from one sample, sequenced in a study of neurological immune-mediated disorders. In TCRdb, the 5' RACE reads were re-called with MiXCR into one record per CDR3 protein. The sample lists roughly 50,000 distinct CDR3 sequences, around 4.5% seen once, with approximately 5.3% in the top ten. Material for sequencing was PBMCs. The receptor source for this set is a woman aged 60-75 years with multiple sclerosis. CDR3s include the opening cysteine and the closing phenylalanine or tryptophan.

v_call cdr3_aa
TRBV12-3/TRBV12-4 CASSLLNTDTQYF
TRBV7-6 CASSLRYPTGELFF
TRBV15 CATSRQRGGQPQHF
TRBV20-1 CSAHGLAASGNEQFF
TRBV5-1 CASSLVLGSTDTQYF
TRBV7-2 CASGPGQGRDTQYF
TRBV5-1 CASSLTPKGTGELFF
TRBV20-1 CSASGQGWDEQFF
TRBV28 CASSLAGGMNTEAFF
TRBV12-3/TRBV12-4 CASSPSSTGSGELFF
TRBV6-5 CASSYSTGGYETQYF
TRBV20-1 CSAPLTAGGHGDTQYF
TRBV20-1 CSALSPGAANEQFF
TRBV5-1 CASSLVLYNEQFF
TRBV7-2 CASSLGSYTGELFF
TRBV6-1 CANWDSRVRHNEQFF
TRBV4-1 CASSQAGGSETGELFF
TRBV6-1 CASSPDRLDEKLFF
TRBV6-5 CASSPDRGRGETQYF
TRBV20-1 CSAGASYNEQFF
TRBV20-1 CSARVTGRETQYF
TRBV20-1 CSARGRDRFTDTQYF
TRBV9 CASSARAYEQFF
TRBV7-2 CASSPAGTGYGYTF
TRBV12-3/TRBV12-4 CASSLTGGTSPLNF
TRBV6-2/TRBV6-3 CASRPRLDTEAFF
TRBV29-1 CSVARQGQETQYF
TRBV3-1 CASSQDSSTDTQYF
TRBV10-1 CASSETSGDNEQFF
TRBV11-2 CASSLRGAGANVLTF
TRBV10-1 CASSEGLGYEQYF
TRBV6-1 CASRLGGEGYGYTF
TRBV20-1 CSARSTRESVSDTQYF
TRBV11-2 CASSQASREDTQYF
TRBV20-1 CSARWTSNTGELFF
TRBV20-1 CSARGANLPDYNEQFF
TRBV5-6 CASSLFGNQPQNF
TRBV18 CASSPSGRLYEQYF
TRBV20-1 CSARSQGNTGELFF
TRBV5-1 CASSLDTQGPYGYTF
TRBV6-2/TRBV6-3 CASSYGLAGFSYNEQFF
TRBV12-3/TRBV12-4 CASTRVPGELFF
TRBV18 CASRIIRSF
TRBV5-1 CASSLSGVQETQYF
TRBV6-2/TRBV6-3 CASRSGTGELRTNEKLFF
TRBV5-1 CASSGQGANGYTF
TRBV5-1 CASSLGHAVTDTQYF
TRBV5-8 CASSFKLAGDTQYF
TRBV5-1 CASSLAGTGEQFF
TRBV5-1 CASSLQAGPHNEQFF
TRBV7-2 CASSLEAYGYTF
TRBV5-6 CASSAGRGKTNTIYF